The 30 T cell receptor beta chains in this list originate from one sample, sequenced in a study of cytomegalovirus exposure and HLA in healthy donors. Primers: 60 Vbeta forward and 13 Jbeta reverse. The data were produced by immunoSEQ multiplex PCR, yet TCRdb's version contains in-frame clones alone and is incomplete. The sample lists some 94,000 clones, around 70% occurring once. Sequencing was done on a sample of PBMCs. The receptors shown here come from a man between 45 and 60 years old in good health and CMV-seronegative.

The chain combines TRBV4-1 with TRBJ1-2; D is perhaps TRBD1 (5 bases). Germline V gives CDR1 MGHRA, CDR2 YSYEKL. This CDR3 has 14 amino acids. The V end was cut by 3 bases, the J end by 4 bases, with 12 bases between. The CDR3: CASSQGGSVYGYTF. CDR3 bases: TGCGCCAGCAGCCAGGGGGGATCAGTCTATGGCTACACCTTC.

This chain links TRBV4-3 with TRBJ2-7, with 11 bases matching TRBD1. This CDR3 has 17 amino acids. Trimming took 0 bases from V and 3 from J; bases not matched to a gene: 7. From germline, CDR1 is LGHNA and CDR2 YSLEER. CDR3 nucleotide sequence: TGCGCCAGCAGCCAAGATCTTGTAGGGACAGGGGGCTACGAGCAGTACTTC. Amino acids: CASSQDLVGTGGYEQYF.

This chain uses TRBV25-1 with TRBJ1-1, with a tentative D call TRBD1 (5 bases). Germline CDR1 MGHDK, CDR2 SYGVNS. V lost 0 bases to trimming and J lost 7 bases, with 9 bases between them. CDR3 length equals 13 residues. Here the CDR3 DNA reads TGTGCCAGCAGTGAATATAGGGGCAGTGAAGCTTTCTTT. Protein: CASSEYRGSEAFF.

This clone was seen just once. This chain links TRBV5-1 with TRBJ1-4; weak D call: TRBD1 (6 bases). The CDR3 length is 13 residues. Per the germline V gene, CDR1 is SGHRS and CDR2 is YFSETQ. V lost 3 bases, J lost 7 bases, and 10 bases lay in between. CDR3: CASSSGHGEKLFF. CDR3 nucleotide sequence: TGCGCCAGCAGCTCGGGACACGGTGAAAAACTGTTTTTT.

The chain recombines TRBV7-2 with TRBJ2-5; the match to TRBD2 covers 12 bases. The germline CDR1 and CDR2 sequences are SGHTA and FQGNSA. The CDR3 extends over 17 amino acids. The V segment lost 3 bases and the J segment 7 bases; nucleotides outside the gene matches: 12. CDR3 in amino acids: CASSFRTSGTQGGTQYF. The CDR3 region has the DNA TGTGCCAGCAGCTTTAGGACTAGCGGGACACAGGGCGGGACCCAGTACTTC.

The chain uses TRBV29-1 and TRBJ1-1; 8 nucleotides match TRBD1. The CDR3 length is 14 residues. Germline CDR1 SQVTM, CDR2 ANQGSEA. DNA for the CDR3: TGCAGTACCCAACCGGGGACAGGCAACACTGAAGCTTTCTTT. It encodes CSTQPGTGNTEAFF.

This clone was picked up one time. This chain uses TRBV19 with TRBJ2-7, with 8 bases matching TRBD1. The CDR3 runs to 16 residues. V lost 0 bases and J lost 6; bases outside the gene matches: 10. Per the germline V gene, CDR1 is LNHDA and CDR2 is SQIVND (reference sequence). CDR3 DNA: TGTGCCAGTAGTATAGATCTGGGACAGGAGGCTCTCGAGCAGTACTTC. This translates into CASSIDLGQEALEQYF.

The CDR3 spells CASSPTTGDYEQYV. The CDR3 DNA sequence: TGCGCCAGCAGTCCTACGACGGGTGACTACGAGCAGTACGTC. The chain uses TRBV4-1 and TRBJ2-7; D is unclear. CDR3 length: 14 amino acids. V was pared by 6 bases and J by 3 bases, with 15 bases between. Germline loops: CDR1 MGHRA, CDR2 YSYEKL.

The rearrangement joins TRBV6-1 to TRBJ2-5; 11 bases align to TRBD2. This CDR3 has 16 amino acids. V was pared by 4 bases and J by 1 base, with 5 bases of the junction left unmatched. Germline-derived CDR1 and CDR2 are MNHNS and SASEGT. CDR3 in amino acids: CASSGLAGRLQETQYF. The CDR3, as DNA: TGTGCCAGCAGTGGACTAGCGGGGAGACTCCAAGAGACCCAGTACTTC.

The gene calls are TRBV4-3 and TRBJ1-1; D gene unclear. CDR1 LGHNA and CDR2 YSLEER come from the germline V gene. Trimming took off 3 bases at V and 3 bases at J, with 14 bases between the two ends. The CDR3 covers 15 residues. This CDR3 reads CASSHLFGGDTEAFF. For the CDR3, the DNA is TGCGCCAGCAGCCACTTGTTCGGCGGCGACACTGAAGCTTTCTTT.

V gene TRBV5-4 combines with J gene TRBJ2-7; 9 nucleotides line up with TRBD1. Per the germline V gene, CDR1 is SGHNT and CDR2 is YYREEE (reference sequence). The ends lost 6 bases at V and 5 bases at J; junction bases unmatched: 15. The CDR3 has 16 residues. CDR3 loop: CASTIRTGVTLHEQYF. The CDR3 nucleotides are TGTGCCAGCACCATACGGACAGGGGTCACGCTCCACGAGCAGTACTTC.

This clone was found a few times. The chain joins TRBV23-1 to TRBJ2-7; 9 bases fit TRBD1. TRBV23-1 is labeled an ORF, and its function is uncertain. Trimming took 10 bases from V and 3 from J; bases not matched to a gene: 4. The CDR3 runs to 12 residues. CDR3 sequence reads: CATDRGDYEQYV. The CDR3 DNA reads TGCGCCACGGACAGGGGAGACTACGAGCAGTACGTC.

The chain joins TRBV5-6 to TRBJ1-2; maybe TRBD1 (5 bases). The germline V and J ends were trimmed by 0 bases and 4 bases, with 10 bases remaining between them. The CDR3 consists of 14 residues. Germline CDR1 SGHDT, CDR2 YYEEEE. The CDR3 region is CASSLGQMIYGYTF. Written as DNA, the CDR3 is TGTGCCAGCAGCTTGGGACAGATGATCTATGGCTACACCTTC.

The chain joins TRBV10-3 to TRBJ2-3; weak D call: TRBD1 (5 bases). The ends were cut back, 6 bases at V and 0 bases at J, with 10 bases in the middle. The CDR3 is 14 amino acids. The germline V gene has CDR1 ENHRY and CDR2 SYGVKD. The CDR3 sequence is CAIRDRTSTDTQYF. The CDR3 DNA follows: TGTGCCATCAGAGACAGAACAAGCACAGATACGCAGTATTTT.

The chain employs TRBV7-9 and TRBJ2-5; 10 nucleotides match TRBD1. Trimming removed 1 base from V and 1 base from J; junction bases left unmatched: 0. The CDR3 has 15 residues. Germline V gene data show CDR1 as SEHNR and CDR2 as FQNEAQ (reference sequence). The CDR3 bases are TGTGCCAGCAGCTTAGGGACAGGGGGCCAAGAGACCCAGTACTTC. Translating gives CASSLGTGGQETQYF. Supplemented by reference TRBV7-9 and TRBJ2-5, the full variable domain reads DTGVSQNPRHKITKRGQNVTFRCDPISEHNRLYWYRQTLGQGPEFLTYFQNEAQLEKSRLLSDRFSAERPKGSFSTLEIQRTEQGDSAMYLCASSLGTGGQETQYFGPGTRLLVL.

Points on this clone: Other nucleotide sequences from this sample produce the same CDR3. This chain links TRBV2 with TRBJ2-5; unclear D gene. CDR1 SNHLY and CDR2 FYNNEI come from the germline V gene. V lost 1 base to trimming and J lost 2 bases, with 8 bases between them. This CDR3 has 14 amino acids. CDR3 loop: CASSEGALQETQYF. The CDR3 DNA is TGTGCCAGCAGTGAAGGGGCATTACAAGAGACCCAGTACTTC.

This chain links TRBV7-2 with TRBJ2-4; 9 bases map to TRBD2. J gave up 8 bases and V 0 bases, and 5 bases lay outside the gene matches. The CDR3 spans 15 residues. Germline CDR1 reads SGHTA; CDR2 reads FQGNSA. The CDR3 loop reads CASSLAPSGIHIQYF. The CDR3 DNA sequence: TGTGCCAGCAGCTTAGCCCCTAGCGGGATCCACATTCAGTACTTC.

V and J are TRBV18 and TRBJ1-1, with 7 bases aligning to TRBD1. CDR1 is KGHSH and CDR2 is LQKENI in the germline V gene. This CDR3 spans 16 amino acids. Trimming at V came to 5 bases and at J to 11 bases, leaving 20 bases not matched to a gene. The CDR3 bases are TGTGCCAGCTCATCAAATTTGGGGACAACAGGGGACTTGGCTTTCTTT. It is translated as CASSSNLGTTGDLAFF. The whole variable domain, filled in from reference TRBV18 and TRBJ1-1, reads NAGVMQNPRHLVRRRGQEARLRCSPMKGHSHVYWYRQLPEEGLKFMVYLQKENIIDESGMPKERFSAEFPKEGPSILRIQQVVRGDSAAYFCASSSNLGTTGDLAFFGQGTRLTVV.

This CDR3 reads CAWTIQGREKLFF. CDR3 DNA sequence: TGTGCCTGGACTATACAGGGTCGTGAAAAACTGTTTTTT. The chain carries TRBV30 and TRBJ1-4, with TRBD1 as a possible D gene (6 bases). Germline V gene data show CDR1 as GTSNPN and CDR2 as SVGIG (reference sequence). Trimming cost V 4 bases and J 7 bases, with 13 bases left between them. The CDR3 has 13 amino acids.

The CDR3: CASSVGGLAYGYTF. CDR3 sequence (DNA): TGTGCCAGCAGCGTAGGAGGGCTAGCCTATGGCTACACCTTC. The chain employs TRBV9 and TRBJ1-2; D gene unclear. Trimming removed 0 bases at V and 4 bases at J, with 10 bases between. Germline-derived CDR1 and CDR2 are SGDLS and YYNGEE. The CDR3 has 14 amino acids. Together with reference TRBV9 and TRBJ1-2, the CDR3 gives the full variable domain: DSGVTQTPKHLITATGQRVTLRCSPRSGDLSVYWYQQSLDQGLQFLIQYYNGEERAKGNILERFSAQQFPDLHSELNLSSLELGDSALYFCASSVGGLAYGYTFGSGTRLTVV.

The gene calls are TRBV4-1 and TRBJ1-5; maybe TRBD1 (6 bases). Germline-derived CDR1 and CDR2 are MGHRA and YSYEKL. CDR3 length equals 14 residues. V was cut by 2 bases and J by 6 bases, with 11 bases left in between. CDR3 bases: TGCGCCAGCAGCCAAACAGGGTTAAGTCAGCCCCAGCATTTT. This sequence encodes CASSQTGLSQPQHF.

Of note for this clone: Other DNA sequences from this sample encode an identical CDR3 as well. This chain links TRBV5-1 with TRBJ2-3; D call uncertain. The V end was cut by 4 bases, the J end by 2 bases, with 5 bases between. Germline values: CDR1 SGHRS, CDR2 YFSETQ. This CDR3 spans 12 amino acids. The CDR3 spells CASSLSTDTQYF. The CDR3 coding sequence is TGCGCCAGCAGCCTATCCACAGATACGCAGTATTTT. Together with reference TRBV5-1 and TRBJ2-3, the CDR3 gives the full variable domain: KAGVTQTPRYLIKTRGQQVTLSCSPISGHRSVSWYQQTPGQGLQFLFEYFSETQRNKGNFPGRFSGRQFSNSRSEMNVSTLELGDSALYLCASSLSTDTQYFGPGTRLTVL.

This rearrangement joins TRBV15 to TRBJ2-5; possible D gene TRBD1, 5 bases. Per germline, CDR1 LNHNV and CDR2 YYDKDF (reference sequence). The CDR3 has 12 amino acids. The V and J ends lost 5 bases and 4 bases respectively, with 8 bases between them. The CDR3 reads CATSSRGETQYF. CDR3 nucleotide sequence: TGTGCCACCAGCTCAAGGGGAGAGACCCAGTACTTC.

The chain combines TRBV5-4 with TRBJ2-7; 8 positions agree with TRBD2. This CDR3 spans 13 amino acids. Germline assignment: CDR1 SGHNT and CDR2 YYREEE (reference sequence). J was trimmed by 4 bases and V by 4 bases; bases with no gene match: 4. The CDR3, as DNA: TGTGCCAGCAGCCGGGGACTAGTGTACGAGCAGTACTTC. Residues: CASSRGLVYEQYF. The whole variable domain, filled in from reference TRBV5-4 and TRBJ2-7, reads ETGVTQSPTHLIKTRGQQVTLRCSSQSGHNTVSWYQQALGQGPQFIFQYYREEENGRGNFPPRFSGLQFPNYSSELNVNALELDDSALYLCASSRGLVYEQYFGPGTRLTVT.

There are a few counts of this clone. This rearrangement joins TRBV7-2 to TRBJ2-7; TRBD2 is a possible D gene (5 bases). The CDR3 sequence is 13 residues long. Germline V gene sequence: CDR1 SGHTA, CDR2 FQGNSA. Trimming cost V 6 bases and J 7 bases, with 16 bases left between them. CDR3 sequence: CASSQERPREQYF. The CDR3 nucleotides are TGTGCCAGCAGTCAAGAGCGGCCTCGGGAGCAGTACTTC.

The chain couples TRBV15 to TRBJ1-4, with 7 positions matching TRBD1. The ends lost 1 base at V and 3 bases at J; junction bases unmatched: 2. The CDR3 contains 15 residues. The germline gives CDR1 LNHNV, CDR2 YYDKDF (reference sequence). CDR3 amino acids: CATSRGGTANEKLFF. As DNA, the CDR3 is TGTGCCACCAGCAGAGGAGGGACAGCTAATGAAAAACTGTTTTTT.

This chain joins TRBV7-3 and TRBJ2-3; a possible D gene is TRBD1 (5 bases). The germline gives CDR1 SGHTA, CDR2 FQGTGA. This CDR3 has 13 amino acids. V dropped 6 bases and J dropped 0 bases, with 7 bases sitting between them. This chain's CDR3 is CASRGPSTDTQYF. For the CDR3, the DNA is TGTGCCAGCAGGGGGCCGAGCACAGATACGCAGTATTTT.

The rearrangement uses TRBV7-3 and TRBJ1-2; 9 bases line up with TRBD1. CDR1 is SGHTA and CDR2 is FQGTGA in the germline V gene. The junction had 6 bases not matched to a gene; V was cut back by 5 bases and J by 2 bases. The CDR3 is made up of 15 amino acids. The CDR3, as DNA: TGTGCCAGCAGCCGGGGACAGGGATTGAACTATGGCTACACCTTC. Amino acids: CASSRGQGLNYGYTF.

This chain connects TRBV5-1 to TRBJ2-3; possible D gene TRBD2, 7 bases. The germline gives CDR1 SGHRS, CDR2 YFSETQ. This CDR3 has 18 amino acids. The germline V and J ends were trimmed by 3 bases and 3 bases, with 23 bases remaining between them. CDR3 DNA: TGCGCCAGCAGCTCTAACTTCGGCGGGGGCATTAGTACAGATACGCAGTATTTT. This encodes CASSSNFGGGISTDTQYF.

This CDR3 reads CASSFRGGTDTQYF. CDR3 DNA sequence: TGCGCCAGCAGCTTTCGAGGTGGCACAGATACGCAGTATTTT. The chain has TRBV4-1 and TRBJ2-3; D is unresolved. In germline, CDR1 is MGHRA, CDR2 YSYEKL. V lost 5 bases and J 1 base, leaving 10 bases between the germline ends. The CDR3 consists of 14 residues.